The 12 T cell receptor beta chains below come from one sample, sequenced in a study of T cell repertoires in cytomegalovirus infection. Each CDR3 protein gets one entry after TCRdb re-called the reads with MiXCR. This table has about 310,000 distinct CDR3 sequences, roughly 17% appearing once. Sample: PBMCs. The receptor source for this set is a human donor in good health (CMV status not recorded). Some clones in this sample may be carry-over from other donors' samples.

This clonotype occurred a few times. The chain has TRBV10-3 and TRBJ2-1, with D maybe TRBD2 (6 bases). Germline CDR1 ENHRY, CDR2 SYGVKD. The CDR3 sequence is 13 residues long. V was trimmed by 6 bases and J by 8 bases, leaving 14 bases between them. The CDR3 is CAIRSQGGDEQFF. In DNA, the CDR3 is TGTGCCATCAGGTCCCAGGGCGGGGATGAGCAGTTCTTC.

This chain links TRBV28 with TRBJ1-5; no clear D. From germline, CDR1 is MDHEN and CDR2 SYDVKM. The ends were cut back, 6 bases at V and 3 bases at J, with 6 bases in the middle. The CDR3 is 12 amino acids. The CDR3, as DNA: TGTGCCAGCAGGCAGAACAATCAGCCCCAGCATTTT. Amino acid sequence: CASRQNNQPQHF.

V is TRBV20-1 and J is TRBJ1-1; no clear D. The germline V gene has CDR1 DFQATT and CDR2 SNEGSKA (reference sequence). This CDR3 has 13 residues. V was cut by 5 bases and J by 0 bases, with 10 bases left in between. CDR3 DNA: TGCAGTGCTCAAAGGGATATGAACACTGAAGCTTTCTTT. Its protein product is CSAQRDMNTEAFF.

This chain connects TRBV7-9 to TRBJ1-3; D is undetermined. V lost 0 bases, J lost 7 bases, and 10 bases lay in between. This CDR3 is 14 amino acids long. Per the germline V gene, CDR1 is SEHNR and CDR2 is FQNEAQ (reference sequence). DNA of the CDR3: TGTGCCAGCAGCTTAGCGTTGGCAGACAACACCATATATTTT. Residues: CASSLALADNTIYF.

This clonotype occurred a few times. The chain carries TRBV12-3 or TRBV12-4 and TRBJ2-3, with 10 nucleotides matching TRBD2. With 2 bases clipped from V and 2 bases from J, the junction kept 1 base outside the gene matches. CDR3 size: 15 residues. The CDR3 bases are TGTGCCAGCAGTTTAAGCGGGGGGGTCACAGATACGCAGTATTTT. This sequence encodes CASSLSGGVTDTQYF.

This clonotype was seen a handful of times. The chain recombines TRBV4-2 with TRBJ2-7, with D possibly being TRBD2 (5 bases). Germline V CDR1 and CDR2: LGHNA, YNFKEQ. This CDR3 contains 17 residues. Trimming pared 0 bases from V and 3 bases from J, leaving 18 bases between. The CDR3 loop is CASSQEKLGGRGYEQYF. CDR3 in DNA: TGTGCCAGCAGCCAAGAGAAGCTAGGAGGAAGAGGCTACGAGCAGTACTTC.

The chain uses TRBV6-2 or TRBV6-3 and TRBJ1-5, with D hard to call. CDR1 and CDR2 from the germline V gene are MNHEY and SVGEGT. This CDR3 has 15 residues. Trimming left V 0 bases short and J 1 base short, with 7 bases between. CDR3 in DNA: TGTGCCAGCAGTTACTCGCCGGGAAGCAATCAGCCCCAGCATTTT. Translation: CASSYSPGSNQPQHF.

This clonotype came up many times. The chain has TRBV7-9 and TRBJ2-2; TRBD2 matches at 10 bases. CDR1 SEHNR and CDR2 FQNEAQ come from the germline V gene (reference sequence). Unmatched junction bases numbered 7, after V lost 1 base and J lost 5 bases. The CDR3 has 17 residues. The CDR3 DNA sequence: TGTGCCAGCAGCTTAGTCTCTCTAGCGGGGGCGACCGGGGAGCTGTTTTTT. Protein: CASSLVSLAGATGELFF.

This chain connects TRBV7-9 to TRBJ2-6; the D gene is possibly TRBD1 (5 bases). Germline loops: CDR1 SEHNR, CDR2 FQNEAQ (reference sequence). V lost 5 bases, J lost 0 bases, and 17 bases lay in between. The CDR3 is 18 amino acids. The CDR3 spells CASSPIRRQGSGANVLTF. CDR3 sequence (DNA): TGTGCCAGCAGCCCCATTAGGCGTCAGGGCTCTGGGGCCAACGTCCTGACTTTC.

A few counts support this clonotype. The chain employs TRBV2 and TRBJ2-3; TRBD1 is a possible D gene (5 bases). Trimming removed 8 bases from V and 6 bases from J, with 18 bases in between. Per germline, CDR1 SNHLY and CDR2 FYNNEI. The CDR3 runs 14 residues. CDR3 bases: TGTGCCAGCTCCAATCAGGGAATTGAGGATACGCAGTATTTT. Its protein product is CASSNQGIEDTQYF.

This clonotype has at least ten counts. The chain has TRBV7-9 and TRBJ2-7; D remains ambiguous. Trimming shortened V by 1 base and J by 4 bases, and 11 bases separated the two germline ends. There are 14 residues in the CDR3. Germline V gene lookup returns CDR1 SEHNR and CDR2 FQNEAQ (reference sequence). The CDR3 loop reads CASSLGGITYEQYF. CDR3 coding DNA: TGTGCCAGCAGCTTAGGGGGAATAACATACGAGCAGTACTTC.

The chain is built from TRBV29-1 and TRBJ1-1, with 7 bases lining up with TRBD1. Per germline, CDR1 SQVTM and CDR2 ANQGSEA. With V trimmed by 3 bases and J by 1 base, 5 bases remained unmatched. CDR3 length: 14 amino acids. This CDR3 is CSVETGWTNTEAFF. CDR3 DNA sequence: TGCAGCGTTGAGACAGGGTGGACGAACACTGAAGCTTTCTTT.